This T cell receptor beta chain was documented in a study of T cells in Graves' hyperthyroidism and ophthalmopathy. Trimming removed 0 bases at V and 3 bases at J, with 13 bases between. Germline CDR1 reads SGHRS; CDR2 reads YFSETQ. The CDR3 sequence is 16 residues long. Patients with uncontrolled infections, other autoimmune diseases, pregnancy or lactation were excluded. For the diagnoses, clinical symptoms, serum thyroxine and TRAb, thyroid ultrasound and orbital computed tomography were used. Fresh peripheral blood, around 9.3 ml, was the source of the PBMCs. Overall study findings and caveats: Appearing also in blood were most of the thyroid clonotypes expanded above 0.001.

This clonotype was found a few times. Its target is not known. What was amplified from RNA transcripts were TCR beta CDR3 regions. The study used the HTBI primer set for a first-round RT-PCR of the TCR CDR3. TCRdb re-derived calls from the multiplex PCR reads in MiXCR, one entry per CDR3 protein. The sample includes hundreds of thousands of distinct CDR3 sequences, roughly 15% of them seen just once. The sequencing sample was made of blood. The chain links TRBV5-1 to TRBJ1-3; D is undetermined. The receptor was isolated from a woman in her 50s with Graves' ophthalmopathy. The CDR3 sequence is CASSLGGGVLGNTIYF. Written as DNA, the CDR3 is TGCGCCAGCAGCTTGGGAGGCGGGGTCCTTGGAAACACCATATATTTT.